These T cell receptor beta chains were read from a single sample in a study of identical twins. One entry per CDR3 protein results from TCRdb running MiXCR on the 5' RACE reads. Among 430,000 or so distinct CDR3 sequences listed, 20% to 30% were seen once. Separately, the same data were catalogued under a study of T cells expressing NK-cell markers.

Sequenced material: CD4+ T cells sorted from blood. The source of these receptors is a woman aged 18-35 years in good health. CDR3s include the opening cysteine and the closing phenylalanine or tryptophan. D genes are given only for firm matches. Clone size, where shown, is once, few, many, or a class for clones that have expanded.

size: once; D: TRBD2; J: TRBJ2-7; V: TRBV9; DNA: TGTGCCAGCAGCGTGAGCGGGAGGGCCGACTACGAGCAGTACTTC; CDR3: CASSVSGRADYEQYF
size: -; D: -; J: TRBJ2-7; V: TRBV5-1; DNA: TGCGCCAGCAGCCCAGACACCGGGACCCAAACGGACGAGCAGTACTTC; CDR3: CASSPDTGTQTDEQYF
size: -; D: TRBD2; J: TRBJ2-2; V: TRBV12-3/TRBV12-4; DNA: TGTGCCAGCAGTTCCCACCGACTAGCGGGCAGTGGCGGGGAGCTGTTTTTT; CDR3: CASSSHRLAGSGGELFF
size: few; D: -; J: TRBJ2-7; V: TRBV6-5; DNA: TGTGCCAGCAGGGAAAACGCCTACGAGCAGTACTTC; CDR3: CASRENAYEQYF
size: -; D: TRBD2; J: TRBJ2-3; V: TRBV5-1; DNA: TGCGCCAGCAGCTCGACTAGCGGGGGGGATACGCAGTATTTT; CDR3: CASSSTSGGDTQYF
size: few; D: -; J: TRBJ2-3; V: TRBV6-1; DNA: TGTGCCAGCAGGTTCCTGTATGGCACAGATACGCAGTATTTT; CDR3: CASRFLYGTDTQYF
size: once; D: -; J: TRBJ2-7; V: TRBV29-1; DNA: TGCAGCGTTGTTACTGAGTCCTACGAGCAGTACTTC; CDR3: CSVVTESYEQYF
size: -; D: -; J: TRBJ1-1; V: TRBV18; DNA: TGTGCCAGCTCACCCCATCCCCTCACTGAAGCTTTCTTT; CDR3: CASSPHPLTEAFF
size: -; D: -; J: TRBJ1-2; V: TRBV6-5; DNA: TGTGCCAGCAGTTACGATCGGGGCTCGAGGTCGGGCTACACCTTC; CDR3: CASSYDRGSRSGYTF
size: few; D: TRBD2; J: TRBJ2-5; V: TRBV11-3; DNA: TGTGCCAGCAGCCCCCGGGGGGGAGAGTACCAAGAGACCCAGTACTTC; CDR3: CASSPRGGEYQETQYF
size: -; D: -; J: TRBJ2-7; V: TRBV4-1; DNA: TGCGCCAGCAGCCCCGTCGCCCGGAACTACGAGCAGTACTTC; CDR3: CASSPVARNYEQYF
size: -; D: -; J: TRBJ2-1; V: TRBV7-9; DNA: TGTGCCAGCAGCCTCCTGACAGGGAGGGGTTTGGGTGAGCAGTTCTTC; CDR3: CASSLLTGRGLGEQFF